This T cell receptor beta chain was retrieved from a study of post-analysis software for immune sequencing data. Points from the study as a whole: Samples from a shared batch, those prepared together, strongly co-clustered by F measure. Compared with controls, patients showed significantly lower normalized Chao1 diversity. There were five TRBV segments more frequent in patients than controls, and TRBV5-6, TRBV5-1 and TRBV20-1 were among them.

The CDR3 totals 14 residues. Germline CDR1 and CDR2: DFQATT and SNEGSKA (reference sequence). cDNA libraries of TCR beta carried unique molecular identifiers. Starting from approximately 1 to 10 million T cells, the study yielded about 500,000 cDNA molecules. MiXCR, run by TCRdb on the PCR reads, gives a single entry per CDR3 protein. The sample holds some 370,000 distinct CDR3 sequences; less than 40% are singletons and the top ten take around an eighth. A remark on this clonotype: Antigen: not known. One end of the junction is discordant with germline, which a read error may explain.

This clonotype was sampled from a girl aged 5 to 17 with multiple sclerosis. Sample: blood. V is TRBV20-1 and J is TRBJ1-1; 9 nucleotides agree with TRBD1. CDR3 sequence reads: CGARSLGQGTEAFF. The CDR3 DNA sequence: TGCGGTGCTAGATCCTTGGGACAGGGCACTGAAGCTTTCTTT.